This T cell receptor beta chain was profiled in a study of identical twins. In regard to this clonotype: Its antigen remains unknown.

Overall study results and limits: Cross-sectional statistics underpinned the conclusions; the same donors were not followed.

The CDR3 spans 16 residues. Germline V gene sequence: CDR1 SNHLY, CDR2 FYNNEI. Trimming took off 4 bases at V and 0 bases at J, with 13 bases between the two ends. Healthy Caucasians alone served as donors. The authors used template switching to add a universal primer site and gave cDNA unique molecular identifiers. TCRdb re-called the 5' RACE reads through MiXCR, storing one row per CDR3 protein. The sample consists of about 470,000 distinct CDR3 sequences, 20% to 25% of them appearing once. Separately, the same data were catalogued under a study of T cells expressing NK-cell markers. That paper notes: Most of the eight sequenced donors tested HCMV-seropositive; one tested seronegative.

The receptor was derived from a woman under 30 in good health. The chain has TRBV2 and TRBJ2-4; D possibly corresponds to TRBD2 (6 bases). The sequencing sample was made of CD4+ T cells sorted from blood. CDR3 DNA sequence: TGTGCCAGCAGTGGATATGGGGGGTTAGCCAAAAACATTCAGTACTTC. Translating it yields CASSGYGGLAKNIQYF.